A single TCR beta chain is shown here with its context. The clone's antigen remains unknown. No base quality information exists; no much larger clone differs at one position. Genomic DNA was the input for TRB sequencing, which was run either with the immunoSEQ assay at survey resolution or with the hsTCRB kit. The source study handled its data this way. Initial read processing used immunoSEQ software, and repertoire analyses used the LymphoSeq R package. Clonality was calculated as 1 minus normalized Shannon entropy, and the Gini coefficient was also calculated for each TRB dataset. Phenotypes of unsorted samples were inferred by mapping TRB sequences from sorted subsets of the recipient or donor onto the same recipient's unsorted samples. TCRdb retrieved this table from immuneACCESS and kept in-frame rearrangements only. Not all clones are present; in checked studies, unresolved V genes account for under half, and no reason is known for the remainder. That table supplies the V and J calls and clone size; D and trimming were determined from the DNA. A total of about 7,000 clones appear in this sample, 92% of them only once. Around 13% of the sample belongs to the ten largest clones.

This sample stems from a study of T cells after posttransplantation cyclophosphamide (dated by TCRdb to the mid-2010s). With respect to the entire study: T cell repertoire reconstitution was tracked by TRB sequencing after myeloablative bone marrow transplantation in which posttransplantation cyclophosphamide was used as GVHD prophylaxis. In 3 patients, TRB sequencing was also performed on up to 3 more blood samples taken 2 to 5.2 years after transplant, and in 4 patients, pretransplant blood was also TRB-sequenced. Public TRB sequences were queried against a database of over 3,500 sequences associated with responses to pathogens, tumor antigens, self-antigens and alloantigens. TRA and TRB clonality were tightly correlated in 9 or 10 samples, so subsequent TCR analyses focused on TRB only. Blood from every one of the 30 or so PTCy patients who had 1-year posttransplant specimens underwent TRB sequencing. Antigen receptor sequencing was done on samples from 35 PTCy-treated patients and from 15 to 20 related bone marrow donors of those patients. The investigation overall reported the following: The TRB repertoires of T cells infiltrating skin or GI tract showed only limited overlap with the TRB repertoires of T cells in blood. Across about 49 patients, TRB clonality was highly associated with recipient CMV seropositivity and CMV reactivation, and PTCy diversity was similar to diversity in CNI/methotrexate controls. At 1-2 months, donor-recipient similarity was low but rose over the first year, and the later blood repertoires were often dominated by donor CD8+ memory clones.

What the treatment or condition label conveys for this sample: high-dose cyclophosphamide on days +3 and +4 as single-agent GVHD prophylaxis. For conditioning, the PTCy patients got busulfan and fludarabine, then a related or unrelated marrow graft, followed by cyclophosphamide on days +3 and +4. The PTCy-treated patients were enrolled in a prospective multi-institutional clinical trial. Mononuclear cells from peripheral blood and bone marrow were separated by Ficoll-Hypaque density centrifugation and then cryopreserved. Trimming leaves V shorter by 6 bases and J shorter by 1 base, with the junction holding 1 base beyond the gene matches. According to the germline V gene (reference sequence), CDR1 reads MNHNY and CDR2 reads SVGAGI. Taken from cysteine to phenylalanine, the CDR3 has 13 residues. Here the CDR3 DNA is all that survives: 39 bases in frame from base 1.

The sequence was obtained from a female patient aged 50 to 65 who received an allogeneic stem cell transplant from a related donor, was CMV-positive, and had no GVHD. After a transplant, some T cells may have been passed on by the graft donor. Sequencing was performed on PBMCs, taken around 1,500 days after allogeneic stem cell transplant with posttransplant cyclophosphamide. The V and J genes are TRBV6-6 and TRBJ1-1; TRBD1 matches 8 bases in the middle. The nucleotides are TGTGCCAGCAGAGACAGGGGGAACACTGAAGCTTTCTTT. Its amino acids are CASRDRGNTEAFF.